This T cell receptor beta chain derives from a study of T cell repertoires in ileal Crohn's disease. About the study: From the resection specimen's proximal margin, biopsies were taken as MI.

Of note for this clone: Other DNA sequences in the sample encode the same CDR3.

V dropped 2 bases and J dropped 3; count of bases not matched to a gene: 6. The germline CDR1 and CDR2 sequences are GTSNPN and SVGIG (reference sequence). This CDR3 is built from 14 residues. The time point: proximal margin of the surgical specimen (macroscopically non-inflamed). Eligibility required adulthood, ileal or ileocolonic Crohn's disease and indicated ileocolonic resection. Measured with immunoSEQ multiplex PCR; TCRdb has only the in-frame clones, and not every one. The data hold 7,000 or so clones, with about 67% observed a single time. The J gene is TRBJ2-7, the V gene TRBV30; 8 nucleotides align to TRBD1. Sequenced input: ileal tissue. The receptor was isolated from an adult with Crohn's disease. The CDR3 spells CAWSPRTGHYEQYF. The DNA for the CDR3 is TGTGCCTGGAGTCCTAGGACAGGGCACTACGAGCAGTACTTC.